Listed below are T cell receptor beta chains from one sample, sequenced in a study of cytomegalovirus exposure and HLA in healthy donors. Sequencing was performed with immunoSEQ multiplex PCR; in TCRdb, only in-frame clones are kept and a portion is missing. The repertoire consists of around 250,000 clones, with nearly 90% occurring once and the leading ten covering 0.35% to 0.4%. Sequencing input: PBMCs. The receptors come from a woman aged 18 to 35 in good health and CMV-seronegative. Both conserved end residues are part of each CDR3. The D gene is left open where the match is weak. Size tells how often a clone was seen (once, few, many) or the class of an expanded clone, and some rows leave it out.

clone size	D gene	V gene	J gene	CDR3 protein	CDR3 DNA
NA	TRBD1	TRBV7-2	TRBJ1-5	CASTPGGGQPQHF	TGTGCCAGCACCCCAGGGGGCGGTCAGCCCCAGCATTTT
NA	TRBD1	TRBV5-1	TRBJ1-1	CASSYGTEHTEAFF	TGCGCCAGCAGCTACGGGACAGAACACACTGAAGCTTTCTTT
NA	TRBD2	TRBV14	TRBJ2-1	CASSQVPSGGAQFF	TGTGCCAGCAGCCAAGTACCTAGCGGGGGGGCTCAGTTCTTC
once	NA	TRBV6-5	TRBJ1-1	CASSYSQGFTEAFF	TGTGCCAGCAGTTACTCTCAGGGATTCACTGAAGCTTTCTTT
NA	TRBD1	TRBV27	TRBJ1-4	CASSFDCGGTATNEKLFF	TGTGCCAGCAGTTTCGATTGCGGAGGGACAGCTACTAATGAAAAACTGTTTTTT
NA	TRBD1	TRBV7-2	TRBJ1-1	CASSPRPGQGTEAFF	TGTGCCAGCAGCCCACGACCGGGACAGGGGACTGAAGCTTTCTTT
NA	TRBD2	TRBV28	TRBJ2-1	CASSQDSGANNEQFF	TGTGCCAGCAGCCAAGATAGCGGGGCAAACAATGAGCAGTTCTTC
NA	NA	TRBV6-6	TRBJ1-6	CASEANSPLHF	TGTGCCAGCGAAGCGAATTCACCCCTCCACTTT
NA	NA	TRBV5-1	TRBJ2-5	CASSLPTGGETQYF	TGCGCCAGCAGCTTGCCAACCGGTGGAGAGACCCAGTACTTC
once	NA	TRBV18	TRBJ1-5	CASSSYPGSNQPQHF	TGTGCCAGCTCAAGCTATCCGGGAAGCAATCAGCCCCAGCATTTT
once	TRBD1	TRBV5-1	TRBJ1-1	CASSLEGQSYTEAFF	TGCGCCAGCAGCTTGGAGGGACAGAGTTACACTGAAGCTTTCTTT
NA	TRBD1	TRBV5-1	TRBJ2-3	CASRLRTGETDTQYF	TGCGCCAGCCGTCTGCGGACAGGGGAGACAGATACGCAGTATTTT
NA	TRBD2	TRBV7-6	TRBJ2-2	CASSFGYSGEGTGELFF	TGTGCCAGCAGCTTTGGCTATAGCGGGGAAGGCACCGGGGAGCTGTTTTTT
NA	NA	TRBV9	TRBJ2-5	CASSTRTGRGETQYF	TGTGCCAGCAGCACCCGGACAGGGAGGGGAGAGACCCAGTACTTC
NA	NA	TRBV7-9	TRBJ2-3	CASSFAGLTDTQYF	TGTGCCAGCAGCTTTGCGGGGCTCACAGATACGCAGTATTTT
NA	TRBD1	TRBV14	TRBJ1-2	CASSGRKGTDNYGYTF	TGTGCCAGCAGCGGTCGGAAAGGGACAGATAACTATGGCTACACCTTC
NA	TRBD2	TRBV7-6	TRBJ2-1	CASSLVRKGQRGSYNEQFF	TGTGCCAGCAGCTTAGTTCGCAAGGGCCAGCGGGGGTCCTACAATGAGCAGTTCTTC
NA	NA	TRBV28	TRBJ2-3	CASSSSETVNTDTQYF	TGTGCCAGCAGTTCCTCCGAGACAGTAAACACAGATACGCAGTATTTT
few	TRBD1	TRBV7-9	TRBJ1-2	CASSSGTGRPKGGYTF	TGTGCCAGCAGCTCCGGGACAGGGCGCCCAAAGGGTGGCTACACCTTC
NA	NA	TRBV18	TRBJ1-1	CASSPPNPERSMNTEAFF	TGTGCCAGCTCACCACCTAATCCTGAGCGGAGTATGAACACTGAAGCTTTCTTT
NA	TRBD1	TRBV6-6	TRBJ2-1	CASIGTAYNEQFF	TGTGCCAGCATAGGGACAGCGTACAATGAGCAGTTCTTC
NA	TRBD1	TRBV15	TRBJ1-2	CATEEGQGGYGYTF	TGTGCCACTGAGGAAGGACAGGGAGGATATGGCTACACCTTC
NA	NA	TRBV6-1	TRBJ1-5	CASSGEYSNQPQHF	TGTGCCAGCAGTGGCGAATATAGCAATCAGCCCCAGCATTTT
NA	TRBD1	TRBV6-4	TRBJ2-1	CASTLRPGQGSNEQFF	TGTGCCAGCACCTTAAGACCGGGACAGGGTTCAAATGAGCAGTTCTTC
once	NA	TRBV6-6	TRBJ1-1	CASSYSPARNTEAFF	TGTGCCAGCAGTTACTCGCCAGCGAGGAACACTGAAGCTTTCTTT
NA	NA	TRBV6-5	TRBJ1-3	CASSYSPPQGRNTIYF	TGTGCCAGCAGTTACTCTCCTCCCCAGGGCCGAAACACCATATATTTT
NA	NA	TRBV27	TRBJ2-1	CASSMDRNNEQFF	TGTGCCAGCAGCATGGACAGAAACAATGAGCAGTTCTTC
NA	NA	TRBV2	TRBJ1-5	CASSEEGGAFNQPQHF	TGTGCCAGCAGTGAAGAGGGAGGGGCCTTCAATCAGCCCCAGCATTTT
NA	NA	TRBV28	TRBJ1-3	CASSLIQGGNTIYF	TGTGCCAGCAGTTTAATCCAGGGCGGAAACACCATATATTTT
NA	NA	TRBV7-3	TRBJ2-1	CASSSLALNEQFF	TGTGCCAGCAGCTCCCTAGCGCTCAATGAGCAGTTCTTC
NA	NA	TRBV9	TRBJ2-7	CASSFAGGTYEQYF	TGTGCCAGCAGCTTCGCGGGCGGAACCTACGAGCAGTACTTC
NA	TRBD2	TRBV10-3	TRBJ2-5	CAISGTSGEETQYF	TGTGCCATCAGTGGGACTAGCGGGGAAGAGACCCAGTACTTC
NA	NA	TRBV6-5	TRBJ1-2	CASSYSPRVANYGYTF	TGTGCCAGCAGTTACTCGCCCAGGGTGGCTAACTATGGCTACACCTTC
NA	NA	TRBV27	TRBJ1-5	CASSRGVIAEPQHF	TGTGCCAGCAGTCGAGGGGTTATAGCGGAGCCCCAGCATTTT
few	NA	TRBV2	TRBJ1-5	CASSHGQGSQPQHF	TGTGCCAGCAGCCACGGGCAGGGGAGTCAGCCCCAGCATTTT
NA	NA	TRBV4-3	TRBJ1-3	CASSPAGDAGNTIYF	TGCGCCAGCAGCCCGGCGGGGGACGCTGGAAACACCATATATTTT
NA	NA	TRBV30	TRBJ2-6	CAWAQQGSGANVLTF	TGTGCCTGGGCGCAACAGGGCTCTGGGGCCAACGTCCTGACTTTC
few	NA	TRBV2	TRBJ1-2	CASSEERYGYTF	TGTGCCAGCAGTGAAGAACGGTATGGCTACACCTTC
NA	NA	TRBV18	TRBJ1-5	CASSPPSAGISNQPQHF	TGTGCCAGCTCACCACCGTCGGCAGGGATAAGCAATCAGCCCCAGCATTTT
NA	TRBD1	TRBV28	TRBJ2-4	CASDSGTGAKNIQYF	TGTGCCAGCGACTCCGGGACAGGAGCCAAAAACATTCAGTACTTC
NA	NA	TRBV15	TRBJ2-7	CATSNLLAYEQYF	TGTGCCACCAGCAATCTTCTCGCCTACGAGCAGTACTTC
once	NA	TRBV30	TRBJ2-3	CACTRTAQSTDTQYF	TGTGCCTGCACCAGGACAGCCCAAAGCACAGATACGCAGTATTTT
NA	NA	TRBV6-6	TRBJ2-2	CASQQEGELFF	TGTGCCAGCCAACAGGAAGGGGAGCTGTTTTTT
NA	TRBD1	TRBV6-5	TRBJ1-1	CASSSQGVNTEAFF	TGTGCCAGCAGTTCACAGGGGGTGAACACTGAAGCTTTCTTT
NA	TRBD1	TRBV19	TRBJ2-4	CASSSDRVVKNIQYF	TGTGCCAGTAGCTCAGACAGGGTTGTCAAAAACATTCAGTACTTC
NA	NA	TRBV6-5	TRBJ1-2	CASSYSGGTGYTF	TGTGCCAGCAGTTACTCAGGGGGAACTGGCTACACCTTC
NA	NA	TRBV28	TRBJ1-2	CASSQPRVNYGYTF	TGTGCCAGCAGTCAGCCGAGGGTTAACTATGGCTACACCTTC
NA	TRBD1	TRBV4-1	TRBJ1-5	CASSQGTGSLQPQHF	TGCGCCAGCAGCCAAGGGACAGGTAGTTTACAGCCCCAGCATTTT
once	NA	TRBV5-1	TRBJ2-3	CASSTSLNLADTQYF	TGCGCCAGCAGCACCAGTCTAAACCTAGCAGATACGCAGTATTTT
NA	TRBD1	TRBV5-6	TRBJ2-1	CASSPGAGQGALLNEQFF	TGTGCCAGCAGCCCCGGAGCGGGACAGGGGGCGCTTTTGAATGAGCAGTTCTTC
once	NA	TRBV13	TRBJ2-5	CASSWSGAQETQYF	TGTGCCAGCAGCTGGTCAGGGGCCCAAGAGACCCAGTACTTC
NA	NA	TRBV28	TRBJ2-7	CASSFIQDEQYF	TGTGCCAGCAGCTTCATACAGGACGAGCAGTACTTC
NA	NA	TRBV7-2	TRBJ2-5	CASSREALQETQYF	TGTGCCAGCAGCAGAGAGGCCCTCCAAGAGACCCAGTACTTC
few	TRBD1	TRBV27	TRBJ1-1	CASSPGQGNTEAFF	TGTGCCAGCAGCCCAGGACAGGGGAACACTGAAGCTTTCTTT
NA	TRBD1	TRBV19	TRBJ1-5	CASSIWAQGVFINQPQHF	TGTGCCAGTAGTATATGGGCGCAGGGGGTGTTCATCAATCAGCCCCAGCATTTT
NA	NA	TRBV5-1	TRBJ1-1	CASIPPGNTEAFF	TGCGCCAGCATTCCCCCGGGAAACACTGAAGCTTTCTTT
NA	NA	TRBV4-1	TRBJ1-6	CASSQGGTYLHF	TGCGCCAGCAGCCAAGGCGGCACCTACCTCCACTTT